A selection of T cell receptor beta chains follows, all from one sample in a study of T cell repertoires in cytomegalovirus infection. Each CDR3 protein gets one entry after TCRdb re-called the reads with MiXCR. The table records some 500,000 distinct CDR3 sequences, more than 30% of them present only once. Their antigen targets remain unknown. Sequenced here: cultured PBMCs, sampled from culture after CMV antigen stimulation. The receptors were gathered from a human donor in good health (CMV status not recorded). Some clones in this sample may be carry-over from other donors' samples. Each CDR3 is given with its conserved first and last residue. A D gene is named only where the DNA matches it firmly. Clone sizes are given selectively: once, few, many, or a class where the clone is expanded.

NA	TRBV19	NA	TRBJ1-4	TGTGCCAGTAGTCCGCTCGGAGGGGGAGGAACTAATGAAAAACTGTTTTTT	CASSPLGGGGTNEKLFF
NA	TRBV19	NA	TRBJ1-1	TGTGCCAGTAGCGCAGTGGAGGGCAATACTGAAGCTTTCTTT	CASSAVEGNTEAFF
TRBD1	TRBV7-3	few	TRBJ2-7	TGTGCCAGCAGCCCAGGACAGGGCTCAAGCGAGCAGTACTTC	CASSPGQGSSEQYF
NA	TRBV27	few	TRBJ2-1	TGTGCCAGCAGTTTAGTGGCGGGATGGGGTGAGCAGTTCTTC	CASSLVAGWGEQFF
TRBD2	TRBV5-1	few	TRBJ2-1	TGCGCCAGCAGCTTGGTCCAGCGGGGAAGCTCCTACAATGAGCAGTTCTTC	CASSLVQRGSSYNEQFF
TRBD2	TRBV2	few	TRBJ2-1	TGTGCCAGCAGCCGGGCGGGACTAGCTGTTGAGCAGTTCTTC	CASSRAGLAVEQFF
TRBD1	TRBV11-2	NA	TRBJ1-1	TGTGCCACCCGGGATCAGGGGGCCACTGAAGCTTTCTTT	CATRDQGATEAFF
TRBD2	TRBV4-3	NA	TRBJ2-1	TGCGCCAGCAGCCTTAGCGGGAGTGTTTGGAATGAGCAGTTCTTC	CASSLSGSVWNEQFF
NA	TRBV3-1	few	TRBJ1-3	TGTGCCAGCAAGTCCGGTAGCTCTGGAAACACCATATATTTT	CASKSGSSGNTIYF
TRBD2	TRBV4-3	NA	TRBJ2-3	TGCGCCAGCAGCCAAGATATAGCTAGCGGGAGCTCAGATACGCAGTATTTT	CASSQDIASGSSDTQYF
NA	TRBV25-1	NA	TRBJ1-2	TGTGCCAGCAGAGGCGGGGCCGTGGAGGGCTACACCTTC	CASRGGAVEGYTF
NA	TRBV6-2/TRBV6-3	once	TRBJ2-2	TGTGCCAGCAGTAAGTTCTTCGGGGAGCTGTTTTTT	CASSKFFGELFF
NA	TRBV14	NA	TRBJ2-5	TGTGCCAGCAGCCGCCTGGGTGGAAGGGAGACCCAGTACTTC	CASSRLGGRETQYF
TRBD1	TRBV5-1	NA	TRBJ1-3	TGCGCCAGCAGCCGACAGGGGACGGCTGGAAACACCATATATTTT	CASSRQGTAGNTIYF
TRBD2	TRBV6-1	NA	TRBJ2-3	TGTGCCAGCAGTCAAACTCGTGCTAGCGGGATAACAGATACGCAGTATTTT	CASSQTRASGITDTQYF
NA	TRBV28	few	TRBJ1-1	TGTGCCAGCAGTTTTGGCTCGGGGGTTATGAGAGCTTTCTTT	CASSFGSGVMRAFF
NA	TRBV7-8	few	TRBJ2-7	TGTGCCAGCAGCCCCTTTCCCCTTGAGCAGTACTTC	CASSPFPLEQYF
NA	TRBV27	NA	TRBJ2-3	TGTGCCAGCATGGACTACCGCACAGATACGCAGTATTTT	CASMDYRTDTQYF
TRBD2	TRBV7-8	many	TRBJ2-3	TGTGCCAGCAGCCGGACTAGCGGGAGAGCAGATACGCAGTATTTT	CASSRTSGRADTQYF
NA	TRBV7-2	NA	TRBJ1-1	TGTGCCAGCAGTCGTCGAGCAGGGTGGGGCACTGAAGCTTTCTTT	CASSRRAGWGTEAFF
TRBD1	TRBV6-5	few	TRBJ2-5	TGTGCCAGCAGTTATGGGGAACAGGGGATGGAGACCCAGTACTTC	CASSYGEQGMETQYF
NA	TRBV20-1	few	TRBJ1-1	TGCAGTGCCGGCGCTTGGGGGGAGGGTGAAGCTTTCTTT	CSAGAWGEGEAFF
NA	TRBV5-1	NA	TRBJ1-1	TGCGCCAGCAGCTGGACGCGGCAGGGGAACACTGAAGCTTTCTTT	CASSWTRQGNTEAFF
NA	TRBV7-9	NA	TRBJ2-7	TGTGCCAGCAGCTTAGCGGGCGGACACTACGAGCAGTACTTC	CASSLAGGHYEQYF
NA	TRBV5-5	few	TRBJ2-7	TGTGCCAGCAGCAGGGGGACTGAGGCTGGGAACGAGCAGTACTTC	CASSRGTEAGNEQYF
NA	TRBV12-3/TRBV12-4	few	TRBJ2-1	TGTGCCAGCAGCCCCCCCTTTGCGGCCTACAATGAGCAGTTCTTC	CASSPPFAAYNEQFF
NA	TRBV24-1	NA	TRBJ1-5	TGTGCCACCAGTGATAACCAGGGCGGTCAGCCCCAGCATTTT	CATSDNQGGQPQHF
NA	TRBV7-2	many	TRBJ2-3	TGTGCCAGCAGCCTCCTCCAGCTGGGACCGCATACGCAGTATTTT	CASSLLQLGPHTQYF
TRBD2	TRBV7-2	many	TRBJ2-3	TGTGCCAGCAGCTTTGGGAGGGTCGTCCCAGATACGCAGTATTTT	CASSFGRVVPDTQYF
NA	TRBV29-1	NA	TRBJ1-2	TGCAGCGTTGAAAGCCCCGCAGGCTACACCTTC	CSVESPAGYTF
NA	TRBV6-1	few	TRBJ2-7	TGTGCCAGCAGTGCATACAGGGGGGGGCCCTACGAGCAGTACTTC	CASSAYRGGPYEQYF
TRBD1	TRBV27	few	TRBJ2-1	TGTGCCAGCAGTCCCCGGACAGGGTTTGGCAATGAGCAGTTCTTC	CASSPRTGFGNEQFF
TRBD1	TRBV28	once	TRBJ2-5	TGTGCCAGCAGTTCGGTAACAGGGGGCTGGGAGACCCAGTACTTC	CASSSVTGGWETQYF
NA	TRBV11-3	NA	TRBJ1-1	TGTGCCAGCAGCTTTTCCCCAGACAGGAACACTGAAGCTTTCTTT	CASSFSPDRNTEAFF
NA	TRBV12-3/TRBV12-4	NA	TRBJ1-3	TGTGCCAGCAGTCATCATGGGTATGGAAACACCATATATTTT	CASSHHGYGNTIYF
TRBD1	TRBV7-6	NA	TRBJ2-1	TGTGCCAGCAGCTTCATGACAGGGTTTGATGAGCAGTTCTTC	CASSFMTGFDEQFF
NA	TRBV5-4	few	TRBJ2-1	TGTGCCAGCAGCTTGGAACCTAGCTACAATGAGCAGTTCTTC	CASSLEPSYNEQFF
NA	TRBV29-1	NA	TRBJ2-7	TGCAGCGTTATCGGTTCGGGCTACGAGCAGTACTTC	CSVIGSGYEQYF
NA	TRBV4-3	NA	TRBJ2-7	TGCGCCAGCAGCCAAGAAGTCGAGGGTAGAGAACAGTACTTC	CASSQEVEGREQYF
NA	TRBV11-3	many	TRBJ1-1	TGTGCCAGCAGCTTAGAGGGGGGAAACACTGAAGCTTTCTTT	CASSLEGGNTEAFF
TRBD1	TRBV7-4	NA	TRBJ2-6	TGTGCCAGCAGCACCTTAGGACAGGGGAGTTCTTGGTCTGGGGCCAACGTCCTGACTTTC	CASSTLGQGSSWSGANVLTF
NA	TRBV6-6	NA	TRBJ2-1	TGTGCCAGCATCCAGGCCCCTTCCCTCTACAATGAGCAGTTCTTC	CASIQAPSLYNEQFF
TRBD2	TRBV4-2	NA	TRBJ2-5	TGTGCCAGCAGCCAAGATTTGGCTAGCGGGCCTCAAGAGACCCAGTACTTC	CASSQDLASGPQETQYF
NA	TRBV3-1	NA	TRBJ2-1	TGTGCCAGCAGCCAAGATAGTGGGGGTACGGCTGACGGTGAGCAGTTCTTC	CASSQDSGGTADGEQFF
TRBD1	TRBV27	NA	TRBJ2-2	TGTGCCAGCAGTTTATTCACAGGGGGCACCGGGGAGCTGTTTTTT	CASSLFTGGTGELFF
TRBD2	TRBV2	NA	TRBJ2-7	TGTGCCAGCGGGGGAGGATCTAGCGGAGCTACCTACGAGCAGTACTTC	CASGGGSSGATYEQYF
NA	TRBV4-1	few	TRBJ1-1	TGCGCCAGCAGCCTAGCGGGACAAATCATGAACACTGAAGCTTTCTTT	CASSLAGQIMNTEAFF
NA	TRBV7-2	NA	TRBJ2-1	TGTGCCAGCAGCTTAGAGTCGCTAGCGACTGAGCAGTTCTTC	CASSLESLATEQFF
NA	TRBV7-2	NA	TRBJ2-7	TGTGCCAGCAGCTCTTTCATAGCGTACGAGCAGTACTTC	CASSSFIAYEQYF
TRBD2	TRBV6-2/TRBV6-3	few	TRBJ2-1	TGTGCCAGCAGCCATCCGGGACTAGTGGGTACCAATGAGCAGTTCTTC	CASSHPGLVGTNEQFF
TRBD1	TRBV28	few	TRBJ1-2	TGTGCCAGCAGTTTCCGGGACAGCGATTTCTATGGCTACACCTTC	CASSFRDSDFYGYTF
NA	TRBV12-3/TRBV12-4	NA	TRBJ1-3	TGTGCCAGCAACCGGGCCCGCTCTGGAAACACCATATATTTT	CASNRARSGNTIYF
TRBD2	TRBV24-1	NA	TRBJ2-1	TGTGCCACCAGTGATCCGACCGGGACTAGCGGTAAATACAATGAGCAGTTCTTC	CATSDPTGTSGKYNEQFF
NA	TRBV24-1	NA	TRBJ2-1	TGTGCCACCAGTGATGATCGGGCATACAATGAGCAGTTCTTC	CATSDDRAYNEQFF
TRBD1	TRBV7-2	many	TRBJ1-4	TGTGCCAGCAGCGGAGACAGGGAATGGACTGAAAAACTGTTTTTT	CASSGDREWTEKLFF
NA	TRBV6-2/TRBV6-3	NA	TRBJ1-5	TGTGCCAGCAGTGCCGTGGAGGGATTAATTACTCAGCCCCAGCATTTT	CASSAVEGLITQPQHF
TRBD2	TRBV7-2	few	TRBJ2-5	TGTGCCAGCAGCTTGGACGGCGGGAGTCGGGAGACCCAGTACTTC	CASSLDGGSRETQYF